The 14 T cell receptor beta chains listed next were all sequenced from one sample in a study of CD8 T cells in Susac syndrome. RNA amounts of roughly 0.5 to 1 ug underwent reverse transcription with random hexamers. TCRdb redid the calling of the immunoSEQ multiplex PCR reads with MiXCR, one entry per CDR3 protein. The repertoire has hundreds of thousands of distinct CDR3 sequences, about nine tenths of them found once; the top ten carry under 0.2%. The sequencing sample was made of CD8+ T cells from PBMCs. These receptors all come from a human donor with multiple sclerosis.

This chain links TRBV27 with TRBJ2-3; 7 nucleotides match TRBD1. The CDR3 extends over 12 amino acids. Germline V gene sequence: CDR1 MNHEY, CDR2 SMNVEV (reference sequence). V shed 0 bases and J 10 bases; nucleotides not matched to a gene: 1. In nucleotides, the CDR3 is TGTGCCAGCAGTTTATCGAGGGGGCCGCAGTATTTT. The encoded protein is CASSLSRGPQYF.

The J gene is TRBJ2-1, the V gene TRBV7-6; a possible D gene is TRBD2 (5 bases). Trimming removed 2 bases from V and 6 bases from J, with 14 bases in between. CDR3 length: 15 amino acids. Germline V gives CDR1 SGHVS, CDR2 FNYEAQ. CDR3 DNA sequence: TGTGCCAGCAGCTTATCAGCTAGCCAAGGCAATGAGCAGTTCTTC. This gives the protein CASSLSASQGNEQFF. Together with reference TRBV7-6 and TRBJ2-1, the CDR3 gives the full variable domain: GAGVSQSPRYKVTKRGQDVALRCDPISGHVSLYWYRQALGQGPEFLTYFNYEAQQDKSGLPNDRFSAERPEGSISTLTIQRTEQRDSAMYRCASSLSASQGNEQFFGPGTRLTVL.

For the CDR3, the DNA is TGTGCCAGCAGTTTATCCGGACTAGCGGGAGTGGGGGAGACCCAGTACTTC. It encodes CASSLSGLAGVGETQYF. The rearrangement links TRBV28 to TRBJ2-5; 13 nucleotides agree with TRBD2. The CDR3 length is 17 residues. J gave up 5 bases and V 1 base, and 7 bases lay outside the gene matches. CDR1 and CDR2 (germline): MDHEN, SYDVKM.

This clonotype was detected once. V usage is TRBV5-4 and J usage is TRBJ2-7; tentative D call: TRBD1 (6 bases). From germline, CDR1 is SGHNT and CDR2 YYREEE (reference sequence). CDR3 length equals 15 residues. V was shortened by 3 bases and J by 0 bases, with 13 bases between the two germline ends. The CDR3 sequence: CASSYHRESSYEQYF. Written as DNA, the CDR3 is TGTGCCAGCAGCTACCACAGGGAGAGCTCCTACGAGCAGTACTTC.

This clonotype was observed a single time. The gene calls are TRBV27 and TRBJ1-2; 9 nucleotides match TRBD1. The J segment lost 7 bases and the V segment lost 4 bases, leaving 4 bases of the junction unmatched. CDR1 is MNHEY, CDR2 SMNVEV, per germline (reference sequence). This CDR3 has 13 residues. The CDR3 is CASSWGTGFGYTF. CDR3 bases: TGTGCCAGCAGTTGGGGGACAGGGTTTGGCTACACCTTC.

The chain uses TRBV10-2 and TRBJ2-2; D ambiguous. CDR1 is WSHSY, CDR2 SAAADI, per germline. V was shortened by 3 bases and J by 2 bases, with 4 bases between the two germline ends. The CDR3 consists of 13 residues. CDR3 protein: CASSDPNTGELFF. CDR3 DNA: TGCGCCAGCAGTGATCCTAACACCGGGGAGCTGTTTTTT.

The chain uses TRBV6-2 or TRBV6-3 and TRBJ2-1; the D gene is possibly TRBD2 (6 bases). Looked up from germline, CDR1 is MNHEY and CDR2 is SVGEGT. This CDR3 spans 15 amino acids. Trimming stripped 2 bases from V and 4 bases from J, with 12 bases between. CDR3 residues: CASSYPLDYYNEQFF. The CDR3 DNA is TGTGCCAGCAGTTACCCTTTGGACTATTACAATGAGCAGTTCTTC.

The chain has TRBV12-3 or TRBV12-4 and TRBJ1-1; the match to TRBD1 covers 10 bases. Unmatched junction bases numbered 7, after V lost 3 bases and J lost 3 bases. The CDR3 is made up of 16 amino acids. The DNA of the CDR3 is TGTGCCAGCAGTTTTGACAGGGGGCAGGGGGACACTGAAGCTTTCTTT. Its translation is CASSFDRGQGDTEAFF.

CDR3 nucleotides: TGCGCCAGCAGCTCATCCGCGGGGGGAAGCTACGAGCAGTACTTC. Its protein is CASSSSAGGSYEQYF. The gene calls are TRBV5-1 and TRBJ2-7, with TRBD2 matching over 8 bases. Germline trimming cut 3 bases from V and 3 bases from J; bases unmatched to any gene: 8. The CDR3 is made up of 15 amino acids. Germline CDR1 SGHRS, CDR2 YFSETQ. The variable domain in full, completed from reference TRBV5-1 and TRBJ2-7, reads KAGVTQTPRYLIKTRGQQVTLSCSPISGHRSVSWYQQTPGQGLQFLFEYFSETQRNKGNFPGRFSGRQFSNSRSEMNVSTLELGDSALYLCASSSSAGGSYEQYFGPGTRLTVT.

The rearrangement uses TRBV7-9 and TRBJ2-3; 8 positions agree with TRBD1. Germline V gene data show CDR1 as SEHNR and CDR2 as FQNEAQ (reference sequence). CDR3 size: 18 residues. Trimming took 1 base from V and 4 from J; bases not matched to a gene: 13. The CDR3 loop is CASSLDVSDRVQADTQYF. For the CDR3, the DNA is TGTGCCAGCAGCTTAGATGTGTCGGACAGGGTACAGGCAGATACGCAGTATTTT.

The rearrangement uses TRBV4-1 and TRBJ2-7, with D perhaps matching TRBD2 (6 bases). The CDR3 contains 17 residues. CDR1 MGHRA and CDR2 YSYEKL come from the germline V gene. The ends were cut back, 3 bases at V and 7 bases at J, with 25 bases in the middle. The DNA for the CDR3 is TGCGCCAGCAGCCACCAATATCCCCTCTTTGGGGGGTGGGAGCAGTACTTC. Translated, it gives CASSHQYPLFGGWEQYF.

V and J are TRBV20-1 and TRBJ1-5; the D gene is possibly TRBD1 (6 bases). The germline V and J ends were trimmed by 3 bases and 2 bases, with 14 bases remaining between them. The CDR3 sequence is 15 residues long. Germline V gene sequence: CDR1 DFQATT, CDR2 SNEGSKA (reference sequence). DNA of the CDR3: TGCAGTGCTAGTGCGGGGGGCGGTGGCAATCAGCCCCAGCATTTT. Amino acids: CSASAGGGGNQPQHF.

This rearrangement joins TRBV20-1 to TRBJ2-3, with D perhaps TRBD1 (6 bases). CDR1 is DFQATT and CDR2 is SNEGSKA in the germline V gene (reference sequence). V was cut by 2 bases and J by 5 bases, with 20 bases left in between. This CDR3 region has 16 residues. CDR3 residues: CSARSPGDIMRDTQYF. The CDR3 DNA follows: TGCAGTGCTAGATCTCCAGGGGACATTATGCGAGATACGCAGTATTTT.

The chain employs TRBV7-9 and TRBJ2-5, with TRBD2 matching over 9 bases. Trimming took 1 base from V and 3 from J; bases not matched to a gene: 6. Looked up from germline, CDR1 is SEHNR and CDR2 is FQNEAQ (reference sequence). The CDR3 sequence is 16 residues long. CDR3 region: CASSLVVAGEKETQYF. The CDR3 DNA reads TGTGCCAGCAGCTTAGTTGTAGCGGGAGAGAAAGAGACCCAGTACTTC.